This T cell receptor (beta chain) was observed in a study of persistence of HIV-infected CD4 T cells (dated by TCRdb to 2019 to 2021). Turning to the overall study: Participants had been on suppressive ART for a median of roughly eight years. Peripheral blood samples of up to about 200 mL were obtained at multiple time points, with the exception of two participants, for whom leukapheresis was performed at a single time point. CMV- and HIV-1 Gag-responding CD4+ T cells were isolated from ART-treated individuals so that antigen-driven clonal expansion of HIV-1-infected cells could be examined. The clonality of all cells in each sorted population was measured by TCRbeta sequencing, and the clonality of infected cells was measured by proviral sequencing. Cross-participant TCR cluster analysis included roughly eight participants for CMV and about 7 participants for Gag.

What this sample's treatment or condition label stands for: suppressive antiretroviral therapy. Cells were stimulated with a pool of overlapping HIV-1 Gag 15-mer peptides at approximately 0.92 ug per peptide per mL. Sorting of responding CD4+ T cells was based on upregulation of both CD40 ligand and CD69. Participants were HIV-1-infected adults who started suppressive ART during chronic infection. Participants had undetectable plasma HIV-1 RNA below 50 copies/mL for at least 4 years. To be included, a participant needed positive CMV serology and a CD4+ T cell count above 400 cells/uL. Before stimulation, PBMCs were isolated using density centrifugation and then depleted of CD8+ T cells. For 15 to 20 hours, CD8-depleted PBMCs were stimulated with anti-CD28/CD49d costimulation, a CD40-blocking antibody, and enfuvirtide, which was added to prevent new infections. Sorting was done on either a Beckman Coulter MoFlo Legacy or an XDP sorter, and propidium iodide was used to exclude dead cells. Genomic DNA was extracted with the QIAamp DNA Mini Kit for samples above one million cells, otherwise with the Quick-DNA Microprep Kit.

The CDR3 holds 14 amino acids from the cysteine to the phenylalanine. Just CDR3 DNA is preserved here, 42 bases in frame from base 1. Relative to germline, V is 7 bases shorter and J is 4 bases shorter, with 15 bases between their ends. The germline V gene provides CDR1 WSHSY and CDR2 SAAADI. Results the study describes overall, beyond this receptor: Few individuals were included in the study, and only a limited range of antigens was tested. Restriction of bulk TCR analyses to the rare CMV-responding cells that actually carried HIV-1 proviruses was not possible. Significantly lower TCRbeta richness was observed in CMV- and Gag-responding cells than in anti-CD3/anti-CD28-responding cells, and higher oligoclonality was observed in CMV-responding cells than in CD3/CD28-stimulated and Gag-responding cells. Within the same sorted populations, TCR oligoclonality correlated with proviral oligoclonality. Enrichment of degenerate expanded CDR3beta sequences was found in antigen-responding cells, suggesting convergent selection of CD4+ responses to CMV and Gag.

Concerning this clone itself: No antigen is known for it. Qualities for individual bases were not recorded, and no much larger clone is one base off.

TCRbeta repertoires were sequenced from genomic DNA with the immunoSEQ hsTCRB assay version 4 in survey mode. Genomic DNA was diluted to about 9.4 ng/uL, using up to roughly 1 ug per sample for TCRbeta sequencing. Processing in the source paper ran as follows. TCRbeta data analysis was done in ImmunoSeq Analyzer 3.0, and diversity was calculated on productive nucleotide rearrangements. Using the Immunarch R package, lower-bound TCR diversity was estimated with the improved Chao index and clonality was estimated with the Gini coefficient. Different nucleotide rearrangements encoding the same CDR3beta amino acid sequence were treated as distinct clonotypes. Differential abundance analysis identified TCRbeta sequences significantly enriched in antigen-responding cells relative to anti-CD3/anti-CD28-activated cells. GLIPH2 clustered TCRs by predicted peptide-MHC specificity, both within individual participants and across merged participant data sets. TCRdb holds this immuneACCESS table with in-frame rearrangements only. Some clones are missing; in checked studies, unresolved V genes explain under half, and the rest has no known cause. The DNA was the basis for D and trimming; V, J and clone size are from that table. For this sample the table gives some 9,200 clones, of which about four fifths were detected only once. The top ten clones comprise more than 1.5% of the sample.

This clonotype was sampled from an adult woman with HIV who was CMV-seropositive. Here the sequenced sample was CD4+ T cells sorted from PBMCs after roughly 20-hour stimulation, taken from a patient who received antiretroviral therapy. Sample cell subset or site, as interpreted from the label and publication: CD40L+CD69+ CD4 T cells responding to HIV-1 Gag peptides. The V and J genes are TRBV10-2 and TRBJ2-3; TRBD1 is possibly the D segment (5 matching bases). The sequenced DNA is TGCGCCAGCACTGACAGTCTGGATCCAGATACGCAGTATTTT. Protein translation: CASTDSLDPDTQYF.